The entry below gives a single T cell receptor (beta chain) sequence along with its context. Its cognate antigen is unknown. These data come from a study of identical twins. MiXCR, applied by TCRdb to the 5' RACE reads, yields one record per CDR3 protein. The profile shows some 460,000 distinct CDR3 sequences, 11% to 15% of them singletons. Trimming took 4 bases from V and 2 from J, leaving 10 bases between them. The CDR3 runs 13 residues. Germline V CDR1 and CDR2: SGHRS, YFSETQ. Points from the study as a whole: Partly confounded zero-insertion analyses could result from invariant MAIT and iNKT cells.

The sample was also reused in another study, on yellow fever vaccine responses in identical twins.

The V gene is TRBV5-1, the J gene TRBJ2-7, with D perhaps TRBD1 (5 bases). Sequenced: CD4+ T cells sorted from blood. This TCR was recovered from a woman younger than 35 in good health. The CDR3 bases are TGCGCCAGCAGCACCGACAGTACCTACGAGCAGTACTTC. It codes for CASSTDSTYEQYF.